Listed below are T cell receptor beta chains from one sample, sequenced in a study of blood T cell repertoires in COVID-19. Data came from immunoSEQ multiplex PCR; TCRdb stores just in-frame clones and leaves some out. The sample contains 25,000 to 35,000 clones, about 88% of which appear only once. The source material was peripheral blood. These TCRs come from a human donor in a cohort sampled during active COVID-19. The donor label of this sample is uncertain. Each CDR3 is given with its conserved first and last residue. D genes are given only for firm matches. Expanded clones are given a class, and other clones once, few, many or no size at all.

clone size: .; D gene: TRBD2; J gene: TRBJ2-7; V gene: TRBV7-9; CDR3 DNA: TGTGCCAGCAGCTCGACTAGCGGGGGCCCATATAATTACGAGCAGTACTTC; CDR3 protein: CASSSTSGGPYNYEQYF
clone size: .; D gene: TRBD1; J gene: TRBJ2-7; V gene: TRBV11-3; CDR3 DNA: TGTGCCAGCAGCGCCCGACAGGGATCCTACGAGCAGTACTTC; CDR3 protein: CASSARQGSYEQYF
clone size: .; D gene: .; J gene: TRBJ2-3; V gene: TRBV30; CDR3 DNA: TGTGCCTGGAGGCCGGGAAGCACAGATACGCAGTATTTT; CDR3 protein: CAWRPGSTDTQYF
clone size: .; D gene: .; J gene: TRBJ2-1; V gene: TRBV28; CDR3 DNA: TGTGCCAGCACCGCGCGCGGAGGTTCCTACAATGAGCAGTTCTTC; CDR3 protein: CASTARGGSYNEQFF
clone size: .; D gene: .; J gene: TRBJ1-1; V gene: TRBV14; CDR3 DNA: TGTGCCAGCAGCCAGAACAGGGTTACTGAAGCTTTCTTT; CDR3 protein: CASSQNRVTEAFF
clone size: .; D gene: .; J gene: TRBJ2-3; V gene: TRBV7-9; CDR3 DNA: TGTGCCAGCAGCTTATCAGCGGCCTTTAGCACAGATACGCAGTATTTT; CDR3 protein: CASSLSAAFSTDTQYF
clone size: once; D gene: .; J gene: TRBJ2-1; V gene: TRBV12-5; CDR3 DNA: TGTGCTAGTGGTTTGCGGCTAGCAGGACGTGAGCAGTTCTTC; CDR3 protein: CASGLRLAGREQFF
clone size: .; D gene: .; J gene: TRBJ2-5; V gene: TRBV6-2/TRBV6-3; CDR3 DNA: TGTGCCAGCAGTCCGCGAGGGACTCCGCAGGTGGAGACCCAGTACTTC; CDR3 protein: CASSPRGTPQVETQYF
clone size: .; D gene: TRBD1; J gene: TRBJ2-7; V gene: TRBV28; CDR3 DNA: TGTGCCAGCGACTCTACCGGGACAGGGAGCTACGGGCAGTACTTC; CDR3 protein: CASDSTGTGSYGQYF
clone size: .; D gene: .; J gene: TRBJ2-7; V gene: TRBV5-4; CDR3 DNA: TGTGCCAGCAGCTTGGGGACAGACGGCTACGAGCAGTACTTC; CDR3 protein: CASSLGTDGYEQYF
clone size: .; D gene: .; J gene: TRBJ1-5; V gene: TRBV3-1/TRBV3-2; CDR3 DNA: TGTGCCAGCAGTTACAGCCCCAATCAGCCCCAGCATTTT; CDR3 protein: CASSYSPNQPQHF
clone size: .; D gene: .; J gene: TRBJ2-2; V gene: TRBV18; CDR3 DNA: TGTGCCAGCTCACCAACGACAAGCAACACCGGGGAGCTGTTTTTT; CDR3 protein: CASSPTTSNTGELFF
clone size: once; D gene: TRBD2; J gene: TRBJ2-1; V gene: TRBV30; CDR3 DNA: TGTGCCTGGAGTGGTCTAGCGGGAGGATCAGGGCAGTTCTTC; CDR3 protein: CAWSGLAGGSGQFF
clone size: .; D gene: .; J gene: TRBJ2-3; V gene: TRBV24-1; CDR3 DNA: TGTGCCACCAGGGCTAGCACAGATACGCAGTATTTT; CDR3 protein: CATRASTDTQYF
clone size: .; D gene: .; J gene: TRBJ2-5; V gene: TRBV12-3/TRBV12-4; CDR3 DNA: TGTGCCAGCAGTTTTGGACTACAAGAGACCCAGTACTTC; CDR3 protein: CASSFGLQETQYF
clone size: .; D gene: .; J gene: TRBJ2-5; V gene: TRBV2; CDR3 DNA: TGTGCCAGCAGTGGTACAGGCCAAGAGACCCAGTACTTC; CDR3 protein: CASSGTGQETQYF
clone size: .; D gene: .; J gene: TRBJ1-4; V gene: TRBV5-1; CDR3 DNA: TGCGCCAGCAGCTTATTTGGGGCGAAAGGTGAAAAACTGTTTTTT; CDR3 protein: CASSLFGAKGEKLFF
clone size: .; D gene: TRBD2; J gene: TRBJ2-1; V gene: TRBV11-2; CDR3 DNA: TGTGCCAGCAGCTGGACTAGCGGGAGATACAATGAGCAGTTCTTC; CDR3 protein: CASSWTSGRYNEQFF
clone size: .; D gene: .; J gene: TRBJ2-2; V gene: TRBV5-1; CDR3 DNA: TGCGCCAGCAGCGTCCCACAGAGTAACACCGGGGAGCTGTTTTTT; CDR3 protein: CASSVPQSNTGELFF
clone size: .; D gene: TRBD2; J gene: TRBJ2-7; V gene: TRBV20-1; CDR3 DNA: TGCAGTGCTAGTAGCGGGAGATCCTACGAGCAGTACTTC; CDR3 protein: CSASSGRSYEQYF
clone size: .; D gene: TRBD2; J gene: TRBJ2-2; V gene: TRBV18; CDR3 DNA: TGTGCCAGCTCCCAACCAAGCGGGAGGGCCAGTGGCGGGGAGCTGTTTTTT; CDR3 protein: CASSQPSGRASGGELFF
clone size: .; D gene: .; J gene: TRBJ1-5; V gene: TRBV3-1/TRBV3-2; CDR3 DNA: TGTGCCAGCAGCCAAGATCAGGAGCCCCAGCATTTT; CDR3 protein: CASSQDQEPQHF
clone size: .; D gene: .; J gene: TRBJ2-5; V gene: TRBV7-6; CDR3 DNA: TGTGCCAGCAGCTCCCGGACAGCCCAAGAGACCCAGTACTTC; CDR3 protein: CASSSRTAQETQYF
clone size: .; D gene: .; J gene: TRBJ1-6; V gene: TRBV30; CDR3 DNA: TGTGCCTGGAGTGCAAATTACCGGGACAAGCGGTCACCCCTCCACTTT; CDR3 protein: CAWSANYRDKRSPLHF
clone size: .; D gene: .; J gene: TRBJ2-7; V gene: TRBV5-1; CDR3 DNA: TGCGCCAGCAGCCCCGGACACAGGGACTCCTACGAGCAGTACTTC; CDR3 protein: CASSPGHRDSYEQYF
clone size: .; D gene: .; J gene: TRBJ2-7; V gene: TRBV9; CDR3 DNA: TGTGCCAGCAGCGAATCTAGCAGGAACTACGAGCAGTACTTC; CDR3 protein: CASSESSRNYEQYF
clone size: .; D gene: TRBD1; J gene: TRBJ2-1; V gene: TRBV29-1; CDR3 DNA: TGCAGCGTTGAAGACCCGGACAGGAGCTCCTACAATGAGCAGTTCTTC; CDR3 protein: CSVEDPDRSSYNEQFF
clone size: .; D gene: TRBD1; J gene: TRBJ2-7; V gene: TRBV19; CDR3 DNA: TGTGCCAGTAGTGCCCGACAGGGGTACGAGCAGTACTTC; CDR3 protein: CASSARQGYEQYF
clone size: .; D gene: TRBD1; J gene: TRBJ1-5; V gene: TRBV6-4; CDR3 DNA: TGTGCCAGCAGTGGAGGGACAGGTCAGCCCCAGCATTTT; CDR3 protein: CASSGGTGQPQHF
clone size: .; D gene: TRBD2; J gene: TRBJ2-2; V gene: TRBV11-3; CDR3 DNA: TGTGCCAGCGCACTAGCGGTGAACACCGGGGAGCTGTTTTTT; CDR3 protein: CASALAVNTGELFF
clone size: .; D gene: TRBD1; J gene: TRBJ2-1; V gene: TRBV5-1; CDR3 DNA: TGCGCCAGCTCACCGGGACAGGGATACAATGAGCAGTTCTTC; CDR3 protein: CASSPGQGYNEQFF
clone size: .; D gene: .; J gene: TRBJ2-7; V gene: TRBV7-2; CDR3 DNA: TGTGCCAGCAGCTTGTACGGGGTGGGATTTTACGAGCAGTACTTC; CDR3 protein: CASSLYGVGFYEQYF
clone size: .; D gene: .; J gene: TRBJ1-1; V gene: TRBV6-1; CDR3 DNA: TGTGCCAGCAGTGAAGATTTCCGGGGTCTCAGGGGAGCTTTCTTT; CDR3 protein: CASSEDFRGLRGAFF
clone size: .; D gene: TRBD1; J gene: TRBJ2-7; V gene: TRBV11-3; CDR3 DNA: TGTGCCAGCAGCTCACCCGGGACAGAATTTCGCGAGCAGTACTTC; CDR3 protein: CASSSPGTEFREQYF
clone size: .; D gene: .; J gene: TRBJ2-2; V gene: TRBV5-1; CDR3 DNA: TGCGCCAGCAGCTTGGGACAGCGTGGTGGGGAGCTGTTTTTT; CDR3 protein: CASSLGQRGGELFF
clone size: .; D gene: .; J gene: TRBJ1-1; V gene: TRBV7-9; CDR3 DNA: TGTGCCAGCAGCTTTATACGGGGAGAGAACACTGAAGCTTTCTTT; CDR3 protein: CASSFIRGENTEAFF
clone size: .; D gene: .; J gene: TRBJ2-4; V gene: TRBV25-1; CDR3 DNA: TGTGCCAGCAGTTACACAGGGAAAGAGGGCAAAAACATTCAGTACTTC; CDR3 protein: CASSYTGKEGKNIQYF
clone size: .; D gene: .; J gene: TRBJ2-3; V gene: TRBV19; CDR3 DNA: TGTGCCAGTAGTATACCTAGCGTGCCAGATACGCAGTATTTT; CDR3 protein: CASSIPSVPDTQYF
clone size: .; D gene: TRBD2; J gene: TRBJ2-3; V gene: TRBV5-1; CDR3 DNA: TGCGCCAGCAGCTCCGGACTAGCGGTTAGCACAGATACGCAGTATTTT; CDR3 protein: CASSSGLAVSTDTQYF
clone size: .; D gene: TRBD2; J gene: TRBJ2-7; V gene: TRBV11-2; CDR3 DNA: TGTGCCAGCAGCCGCCGACTAGCGGGAGGATCGTCCTACGAGCAGTACTTC; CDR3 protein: CASSRRLAGGSSYEQYF
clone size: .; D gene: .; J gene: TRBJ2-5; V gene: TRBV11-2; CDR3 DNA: TGTGCCAGCAGCTTAGGGACGACCGGGGGGACCCAGTACTTC; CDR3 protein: CASSLGTTGGTQYF
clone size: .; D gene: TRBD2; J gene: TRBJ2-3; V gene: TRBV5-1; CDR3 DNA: TGCGCCAGCAGTTTAGGGCTAGCGGGAGCTACAGATACGCAGTATTTT; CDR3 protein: CASSLGLAGATDTQYF
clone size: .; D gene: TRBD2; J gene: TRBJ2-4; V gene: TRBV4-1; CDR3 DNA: TGCGCCAGCAGCCAAGATATAGGACTAGCGGGAGCCAGTTTTGGCAAAAACATTCAGTACTTC; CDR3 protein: CASSQDIGLAGASFGKNIQYF
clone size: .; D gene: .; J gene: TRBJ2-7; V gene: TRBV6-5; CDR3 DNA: TGTGCCAGCAGGAGGGTGGGGTCCTCCTACGAGCAGTACTTC; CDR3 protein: CASRRVGSSYEQYF
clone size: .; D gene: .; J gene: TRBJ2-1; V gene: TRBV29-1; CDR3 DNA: TGCAGCGTTGATTCGGGGTACTACAATGAGCAGTTCTTC; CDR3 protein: CSVDSGYYNEQFF
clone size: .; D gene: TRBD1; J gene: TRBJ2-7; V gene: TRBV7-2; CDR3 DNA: TGTGCCAGCAGCTTTTCAGGGGGCGAGGGGCAGTACTTC; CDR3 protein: CASSFSGGEGQYF
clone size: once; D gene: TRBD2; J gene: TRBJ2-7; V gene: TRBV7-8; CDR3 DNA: TGTGCCAGCAGCTTAACTAGCGGGAGTTACGAGCAGTACTTC; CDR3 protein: CASSLTSGSYEQYF
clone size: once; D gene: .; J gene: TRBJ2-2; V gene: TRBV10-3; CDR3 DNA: TGTGCCATCAGTGATACTAGGAAGGGCGGGGAGCTGTTTTTT; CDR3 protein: CAISDTRKGGELFF
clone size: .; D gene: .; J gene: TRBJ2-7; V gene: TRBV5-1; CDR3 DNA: TGCGCCAGCCGAAAGGACTTATCCTACGAGCAGTACTTC; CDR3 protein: CASRKDLSYEQYF
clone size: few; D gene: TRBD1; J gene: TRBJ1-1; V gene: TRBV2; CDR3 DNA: TGTGCCAGCAAGAGGACAGGGGGGGATACTCAAGCTTTCTTT; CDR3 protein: CASKRTGGDTQAFF
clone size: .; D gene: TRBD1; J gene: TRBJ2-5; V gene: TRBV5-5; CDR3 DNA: TGTGCCAGCAGCAGAGACAGGGGAAGGGAGACCCAGTACTTC; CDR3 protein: CASSRDRGRETQYF
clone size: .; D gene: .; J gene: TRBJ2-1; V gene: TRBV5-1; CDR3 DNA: TGCGCCAGCAGCCCGGGACTGATGCCTGGAAATGAGCAGTTCTTC; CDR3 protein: CASSPGLMPGNEQFF